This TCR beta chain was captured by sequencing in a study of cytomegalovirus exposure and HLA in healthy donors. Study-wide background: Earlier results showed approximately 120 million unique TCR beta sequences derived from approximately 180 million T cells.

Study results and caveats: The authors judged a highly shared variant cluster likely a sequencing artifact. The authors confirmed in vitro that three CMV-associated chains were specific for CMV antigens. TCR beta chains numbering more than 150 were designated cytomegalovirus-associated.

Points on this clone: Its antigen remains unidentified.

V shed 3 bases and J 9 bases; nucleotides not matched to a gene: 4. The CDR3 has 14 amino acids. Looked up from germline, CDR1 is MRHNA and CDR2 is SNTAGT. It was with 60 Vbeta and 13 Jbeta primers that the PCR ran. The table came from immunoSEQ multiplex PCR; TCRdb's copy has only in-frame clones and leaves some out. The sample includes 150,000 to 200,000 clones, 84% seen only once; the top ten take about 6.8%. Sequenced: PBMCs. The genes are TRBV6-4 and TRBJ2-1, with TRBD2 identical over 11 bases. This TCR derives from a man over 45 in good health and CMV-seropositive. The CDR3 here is CASSELAGGREQFF. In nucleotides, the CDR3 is TGTGCCAGCAGTGAGCTAGCGGGAGGACGTGAGCAGTTCTTC.